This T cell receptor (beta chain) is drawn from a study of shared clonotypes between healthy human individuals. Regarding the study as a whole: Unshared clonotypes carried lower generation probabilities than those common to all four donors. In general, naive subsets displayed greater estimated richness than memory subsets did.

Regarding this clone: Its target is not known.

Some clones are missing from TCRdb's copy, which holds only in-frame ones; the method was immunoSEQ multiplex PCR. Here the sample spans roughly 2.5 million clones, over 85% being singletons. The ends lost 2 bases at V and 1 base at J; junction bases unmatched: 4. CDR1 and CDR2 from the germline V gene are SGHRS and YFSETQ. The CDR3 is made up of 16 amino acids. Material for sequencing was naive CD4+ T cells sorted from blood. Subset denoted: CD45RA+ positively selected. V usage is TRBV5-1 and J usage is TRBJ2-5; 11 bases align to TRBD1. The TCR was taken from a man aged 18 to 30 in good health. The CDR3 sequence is CASSLGQGAGQETQYF. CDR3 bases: TGCGCCAGCAGCTTAGGACAGGGGGCGGGCCAAGAGACCCAGTACTTC.